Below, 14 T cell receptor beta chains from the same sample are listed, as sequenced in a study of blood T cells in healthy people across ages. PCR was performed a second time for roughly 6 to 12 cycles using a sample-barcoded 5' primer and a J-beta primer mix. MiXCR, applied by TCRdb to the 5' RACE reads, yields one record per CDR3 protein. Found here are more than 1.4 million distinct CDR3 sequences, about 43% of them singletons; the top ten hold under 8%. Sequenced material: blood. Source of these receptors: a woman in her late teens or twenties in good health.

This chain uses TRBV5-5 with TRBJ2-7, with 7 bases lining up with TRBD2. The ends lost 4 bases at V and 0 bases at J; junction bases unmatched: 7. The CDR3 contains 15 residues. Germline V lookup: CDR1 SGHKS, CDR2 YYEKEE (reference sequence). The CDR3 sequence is CASSPRGVDSYEQYF. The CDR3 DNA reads TGTGCCAGCAGCCCCCGGGGGGTGGACTCCTACGAGCAGTACTTC.

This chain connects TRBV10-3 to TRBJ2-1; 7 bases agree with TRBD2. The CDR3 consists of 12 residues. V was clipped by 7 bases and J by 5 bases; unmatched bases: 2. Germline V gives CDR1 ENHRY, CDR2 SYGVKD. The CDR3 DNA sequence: TGTGCCATCACGGGGGGTGACAATGAGCAGTTCTTC. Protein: CAITGGDNEQFF.

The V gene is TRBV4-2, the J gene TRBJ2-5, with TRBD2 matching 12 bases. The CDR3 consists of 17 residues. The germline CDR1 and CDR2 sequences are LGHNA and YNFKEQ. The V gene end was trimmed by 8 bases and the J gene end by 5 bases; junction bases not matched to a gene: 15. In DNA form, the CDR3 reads TGTGCCAGCCGACCCTTATCTAGCGGGGGGGCGTCGGAGACCCAGTACTTC. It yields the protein CASRPLSSGGASETQYF.

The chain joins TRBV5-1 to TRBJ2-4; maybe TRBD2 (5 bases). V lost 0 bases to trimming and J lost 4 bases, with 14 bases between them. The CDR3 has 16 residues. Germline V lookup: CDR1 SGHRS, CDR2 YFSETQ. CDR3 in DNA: TGCGCCAGCAGCTTGGACTTGGCGAGAGGGAAAAACATTCAGTACTTC. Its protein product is CASSLDLARGKNIQYF.

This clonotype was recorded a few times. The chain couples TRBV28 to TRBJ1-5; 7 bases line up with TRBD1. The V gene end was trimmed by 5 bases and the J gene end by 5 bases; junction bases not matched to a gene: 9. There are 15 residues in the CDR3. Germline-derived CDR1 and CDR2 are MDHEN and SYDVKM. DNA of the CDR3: TGTGCCAGCAGTGGGACGGGGCAGGGGGATCAGCCCCAGCATTTT. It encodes CASSGTGQGDQPQHF.

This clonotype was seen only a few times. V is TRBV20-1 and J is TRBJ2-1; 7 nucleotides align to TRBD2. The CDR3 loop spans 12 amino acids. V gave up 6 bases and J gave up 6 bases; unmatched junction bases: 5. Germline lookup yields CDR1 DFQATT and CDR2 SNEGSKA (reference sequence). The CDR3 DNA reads TGCAGTGCGACTAGCCGCGCCAATGAGCAGTTCTTC. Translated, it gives CSATSRANEQFF.

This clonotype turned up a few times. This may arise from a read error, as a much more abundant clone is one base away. CDR3 bases: TGCAGTGCCAGCGAAGCCGGGACAGGTGCCAACTATAGCTACACCTTC. The encoded protein is CSASEAGTGANYSYTF. The chain joins TRBV20-1 to TRBJ1-2; 8 bases map to TRBD1. CDR1 DFQATT and CDR2 SNEGSKA come from the germline V gene (reference sequence). The length of the CDR3 is 16 residues.

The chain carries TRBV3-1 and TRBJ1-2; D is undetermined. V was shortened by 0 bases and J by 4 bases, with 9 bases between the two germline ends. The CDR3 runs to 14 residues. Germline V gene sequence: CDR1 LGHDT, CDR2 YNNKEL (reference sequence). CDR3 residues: CASSQEGQIYGYTF. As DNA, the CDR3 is TGTGCCAGCAGCCAAGAAGGGCAGATCTATGGCTACACCTTC. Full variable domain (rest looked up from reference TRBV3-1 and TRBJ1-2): DTAVSQTPKYLVTQMGNDKSIKCEQNLGHDTMYWYKQDSKKFLKIMFSYNNKELIINETVPNRFSPKSPDKAHLNLHINSLELGDSAVYFCASSQEGQIYGYTFGSGTRLTVV.

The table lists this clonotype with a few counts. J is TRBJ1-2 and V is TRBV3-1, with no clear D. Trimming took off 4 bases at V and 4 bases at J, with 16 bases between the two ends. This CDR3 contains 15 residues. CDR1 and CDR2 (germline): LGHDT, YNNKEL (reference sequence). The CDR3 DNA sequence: TGTGCCAGCAGCCGGGTTCTCGGCGACTCCTATGGCTACACCTTC. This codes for CASSRVLGDSYGYTF.

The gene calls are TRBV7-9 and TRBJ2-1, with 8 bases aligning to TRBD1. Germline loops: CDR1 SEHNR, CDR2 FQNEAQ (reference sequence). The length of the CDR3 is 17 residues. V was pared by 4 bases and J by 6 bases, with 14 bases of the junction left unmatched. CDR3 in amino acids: CASSSLQGGLWGNEQFF. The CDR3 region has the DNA TGTGCCAGCAGCTCTCTACAGGGGGGACTGTGGGGCAATGAGCAGTTCTTC.

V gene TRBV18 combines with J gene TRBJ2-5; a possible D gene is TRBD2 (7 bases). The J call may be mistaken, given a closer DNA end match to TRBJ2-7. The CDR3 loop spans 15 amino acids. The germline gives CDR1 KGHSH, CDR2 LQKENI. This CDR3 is CASSVLGGGKDEQYF. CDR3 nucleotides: TGTGCCAGCTCCGTACTAGGCGGGGGCAAGGACGAGCAGTACTTC.

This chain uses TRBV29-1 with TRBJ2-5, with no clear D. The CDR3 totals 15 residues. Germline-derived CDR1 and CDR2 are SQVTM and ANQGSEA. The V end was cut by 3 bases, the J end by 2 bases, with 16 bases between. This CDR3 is CSVDDLGQGQETQYF. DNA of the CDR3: TGCAGCGTTGACGATTTAGGGCAAGGACAAGAGACCCAGTACTTC.

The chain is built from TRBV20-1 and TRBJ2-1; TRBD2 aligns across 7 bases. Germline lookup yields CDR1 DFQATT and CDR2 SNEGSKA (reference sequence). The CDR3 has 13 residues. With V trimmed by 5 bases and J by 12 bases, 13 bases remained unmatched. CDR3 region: CSAPSGLTDTQFF. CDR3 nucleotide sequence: TGCAGTGCTCCTAGCGGACTCACAGATACGCAGTTCTTC.

The CDR3 loop reads CSASGTSESQGVTQFF. DNA for the CDR3: TGCAGTGCTAGTGGGACTAGCGAGTCCCAGGGGGTGACCCAGTTCTTC. The chain carries TRBV20-1 and TRBJ2-1, with 10 bases matching TRBD2. Germline assignment: CDR1 DFQATT and CDR2 SNEGSKA (reference sequence). V gave up 3 bases and J gave up 13 bases; unmatched junction bases: 18. The CDR3 consists of 16 residues.